The 31 T cell receptor beta chains below come from one sample, sequenced in a study of blood T cell repertoires in COVID-19 (dated by TCRdb to between 2020 and 2021). Receptor libraries were prepared by the immunoSEQ multiplex PCR assay. Drawn from immuneACCESS, this table holds only the in-frame rearrangements with V and J called that TCRdb kept. Clones are partly lost; checked studies trace under half to an unresolved V gene and leave the rest unexplained. The sample includes 90,000 to 150,000 clones, with roughly nine tenths observed a single time. Clones ranked in the top ten supply 7.9% of the sample. Material: peripheral blood. Receptors originate from an older man who had recovered from COVID-19.

The V gene is TRBV28, the J gene TRBJ1-4; TRBD1 matches 7 bases. Germline V gene sequence: CDR1 MDHEN, CDR2 SYDVKM. This CDR3 comprises 13 residues. The V and J ends lost 5 bases and 7 bases, in that order; junction bases with no gene match: 4. CDR3 region: CASSPYRGEKLFF. Here the CDR3 DNA reads TGTGCCAGCAGTCCCTACAGGGGTGAAAAACTGTTTTTT.

The chain couples TRBV6-1 to TRBJ1-5; the D gene is possibly TRBD1 (6 bases). CDR1 and CDR2 from the germline V gene are MNHNS and SASEGT. The CDR3 sequence is 13 residues long. The germline V and J ends were trimmed by 8 bases and 3 bases, with 11 bases remaining between them. The CDR3 region has the DNA TGTGCCAGCTTAGGGGGGGTCAATCAGCCCCAGCATTTT. Translating gives CASLGGVNQPQHF.

The J gene is TRBJ2-7, the V gene TRBV7-3, with 8 positions matching TRBD1. The V gene end was trimmed by 0 bases and the J gene end by 3 bases; junction bases not matched to a gene: 7. The CDR3 has 16 amino acids. Germline V gene data show CDR1 as SGHTA and CDR2 as FQGTGA. This CDR3 is CASSLTTGAYGYEQYF. The CDR3 DNA sequence: TGTGCCAGCAGCTTAACGACAGGGGCTTATGGCTACGAGCAGTACTTC.

The chain uses TRBV6-2 or TRBV6-3 and TRBJ2-3; D unresolved. The V gene's germline CDR1 is MNHEY and CDR2 SVGEGT. The CDR3 has 13 residues. V gave up 4 bases and J gave up 2 bases, with 7 bases separating them. CDR3 region: CASSSLYTDTQYF. The CDR3 DNA is TGTGCCAGCAGTTCTCTCTACACAGATACGCAGTATTTT.

V and J are TRBV9 and TRBJ2-1; TRBD2 matches at 9 bases. The V gene's germline CDR1 is SGDLS and CDR2 YYNGEE. The CDR3 sequence is 19 residues long. The J segment lost 0 bases and the V segment lost 1 base, leaving 11 bases of the junction unmatched. In DNA form, the CDR3 reads TGTGCCAGCAGCGTAAATGTAGTTAGCGGGGGAAGCTCCTACAATGAGCAGTTCTTC. It specifies CASSVNVVSGGSSYNEQFF.

This clone has just one count. The CDR3, as DNA: TGCAGCGTTGAAGGAGCGGGCCGCACAGATACGCAGTATTTT. It codes for CSVEGAGRTDTQYF. The chain links TRBV29-1 to TRBJ2-3, with a possible D match to TRBD2 (6 bases). The V end lost 1 base, the J end lost 1 base, and 9 bases lay between the germline ends. This CDR3 is 14 amino acids long. Germline CDR1 reads SQVTM; CDR2 reads ANQGSEA.

J is TRBJ2-7 and V is TRBV4-3; no firm D call. The germline gives CDR1 LGHNA, CDR2 YSLEER. The CDR3 loop spans 13 amino acids. Between the trimmed V and J ends, which lost 3 bases and 5 bases, there was a span of 11 bases. The CDR3 DNA follows: TGCGCCAGCAGCCAGAGCCCTCATAACGAGCAGTACTTC. Amino acids: CASSQSPHNEQYF.

The chain is built from TRBV2 and TRBJ1-2; D is ambiguous. CDR3 length: 12 residues. From germline, CDR1 is SNHLY and CDR2 FYNNEI. Trimming removed 7 bases at V and 2 bases at J, with 8 bases between. The CDR3 DNA reads TGTGCCAGCACAGGTGACAACTATGGCTACACCTTC. Its protein is CASTGDNYGYTF.

CDR3 loop: CASSRPSGSETQYF. The CDR3, as DNA: TGCGCCAGCAGCCGGCCTAGCGGGAGTGAGACCCAGTACTTC. This chain uses TRBV5-1 with TRBJ2-5; 10 bases agree with TRBD2. V dropped 4 bases and J dropped 5; count of bases not matched to a gene: 5. This CDR3 contains 14 residues. From germline, CDR1 is SGHRS and CDR2 YFSETQ.

The chain combines TRBV7-2 with TRBJ2-7; 9 bases align to TRBD2. This CDR3 has 14 amino acids. Trimming took 1 base from V and 4 from J; bases not matched to a gene: 2. Per germline, CDR1 SGHTA and CDR2 FQGNSA. CDR3: CASSLVAGGYEQYF. As DNA, the CDR3 is TGTGCCAGCAGCTTAGTGGCGGGAGGGTACGAGCAGTACTTC.

The V and J genes are TRBV5-1 and TRBJ2-7; tentative D call: TRBD2 (7 bases). Germline V gives CDR1 SGHRS, CDR2 YFSETQ. The CDR3 covers 13 residues. The V and J ends lost 3 bases and 5 bases respectively, with 12 bases between them. CDR3 amino acids: CASSWGGPNEQYF. CDR3 DNA sequence: TGCGCCAGCAGCTGGGGGGGCCCCAACGAGCAGTACTTC.

The chain recombines TRBV29-1 with TRBJ2-7; TRBD2 aligns across 7 bases. V trimming: 7 bases; J trimming: 2 bases; junction bases outside the gene matches: 8. CDR1 and CDR2 from the germline V gene are SQVTM and ANQGSEA. This CDR3 is 13 amino acids long. The CDR3 DNA sequence: TGCAGCGCCCGAGGCGGGGGTACCTACGAGCAGTACTTC. Translation gives CSARGGGTYEQYF.

This chain links TRBV24-1 with TRBJ1-2, with 9 bases aligning to TRBD1. CDR3 size: 15 residues. V lost 7 bases to trimming and J lost 8 bases; unmatched junction nucleotides: 13. Germline CDR1 reads KGHDR; CDR2 reads SFDVKD. Here the CDR3 DNA reads TGTGCCACCAGCGGGGGACAGGGCCTTTTTGGGGGCTACACCTTC. This codes for CATSGGQGLFGGYTF.

J is TRBJ1-2 and V is TRBV15, with a tentative D call TRBD1 (6 bases). The CDR3 has 15 residues. Trimming removed 5 bases at V and 4 bases at J, with 17 bases between. Germline V gives CDR1 LNHNV, CDR2 YYDKDF (reference sequence). CDR3 DNA: TGTGCCACCAGCCCTCGTCGGGGGGGCGGCTATGGCTACACCTTC. Translating it yields CATSPRRGGGYGYTF.

The chain carries TRBV29-1 and TRBJ2-7; 8 bases line up with TRBD1. V gave up 7 bases and J gave up 3 bases; unmatched junction bases: 11. The CDR3 is made up of 14 amino acids. In germline, CDR1 is SQVTM, CDR2 ANQGSEA. CDR3 DNA: TGCAGCGCCACCGGGACAGGAGGGTTCTACGAGCAGTACTTC. Residues: CSATGTGGFYEQYF.

The chain links TRBV9 to TRBJ1-5; 7 nucleotides line up with TRBD1. The V gene's germline CDR1 is SGDLS and CDR2 YYNGEE. The CDR3 loop spans 15 amino acids. Trimming took 4 bases from V and 3 from J; bases not matched to a gene: 7. CDR3 coding DNA: TGTGCCAGCAGCCCCGCAGGGGGAATCAATCAGCCCCAGCATTTT. It yields the protein CASSPAGGINQPQHF.

The V and J genes are TRBV5-6 and TRBJ2-7, with 7 positions matching TRBD2. With 4 bases clipped from V and 9 bases from J, the junction kept 7 bases outside the gene matches. The CDR3 is made up of 12 amino acids. Germline CDR1 SGHDT, CDR2 YYEEEE. Here the CDR3 DNA reads TGTGCCAGCAGCGGGAGAGGGAGGGCGCAGTACTTC. Translating gives CASSGRGRAQYF.

V is TRBV4-2 and J is TRBJ2-7, with 8 bases fitting TRBD1. CDR3 length equals 13 residues. The V and J ends lost 0 bases and 6 bases, in that order; junction bases with no gene match: 1. Germline V gene sequence: CDR1 LGHNA, CDR2 YNFKEQ. The CDR3 is CASSQDRGLEQYF. The CDR3 DNA reads TGTGCCAGCAGCCAAGACAGGGGGCTCGAGCAGTACTTC.

The chain links TRBV2 to TRBJ1-2; D call uncertain. The CDR3 spans 13 residues. The V end was cut by 7 bases, the J end by 8 bases, with 17 bases between. Germline CDR1 reads SNHLY; CDR2 reads FYNNEI. CDR3 DNA: TGTGCCAGCACCCAAGAGGTGACCCTCGGCTACACCTTC. It codes for CASTQEVTLGYTF. Filled out from reference TRBV2 and TRBJ1-2, the complete variable domain reads EPEVTQTPSHQVTQMGQEVILRCVPISNHLYFYWYRQILGQKVEFLVSFYNNEISEKSEIFDDQFSVERPDGSNFTLKIRSTKLEDSAMYFCASTQEVTLGYTFGSGTRLTVV.

The CDR3 region has the DNA TGTGCCACCACTAGCGGGAGACATGGTGAGCAGTTCTTC. This encodes CATTSGRHGEQFF. The chain carries TRBV7-2 and TRBJ2-1; 11 bases line up with TRBD2. Germline-derived CDR1 and CDR2 are SGHTA and FQGNSA. The CDR3 loop spans 13 amino acids. With V trimmed by 10 bases and J by 9 bases, 8 bases remained unmatched.

The chain employs TRBV7-2 and TRBJ2-2; no definite D call. Germline V gene lookup returns CDR1 SGHTA and CDR2 FQGNSA. The CDR3 contains 13 residues. Trimming pared 3 bases from V and 5 bases from J, leaving 7 bases between. The CDR3 bases are TGTGCCAGCAGCTTCGACAATACCGGGGAGCTGTTTTTT. Translating gives CASSFDNTGELFF.

The CDR3 region has the DNA TGCGCCAGCAGCTTGGGTACAGCCTCTGGAAACACCATATATTTT. This gives the protein CASSLGTASGNTIYF. The rearrangement joins TRBV5-1 to TRBJ1-3; D not resolved. Trimming took 0 bases from V and 0 from J, leaving 7 bases between them. This CDR3 spans 15 amino acids. CDR1 is SGHRS, CDR2 YFSETQ, per germline.

The genes are TRBV29-1 and TRBJ2-7; 9 bases align to TRBD1. The CDR3 is 13 amino acids. Trimming removed 7 bases from V and 4 bases from J; junction bases left unmatched: 8. Per germline, CDR1 SQVTM and CDR2 ANQGSEA. DNA of the CDR3: TGCAGCGGCTCGACAGGGGGATTATACGAGCAGTACTTC. It is translated as CSGSTGGLYEQYF.

V usage is TRBV29-1 and J usage is TRBJ2-7; the match to TRBD2 covers 7 bases. The J segment lost 4 bases and the V segment lost 7 bases, leaving 10 bases of the junction unmatched. The length of the CDR3 is 13 residues. Per germline, CDR1 SQVTM and CDR2 ANQGSEA. The CDR3 DNA sequence: TGCAGCGCCGGGCCGACGGGGGGTTACGAGCAGTACTTC. Translating gives CSAGPTGGYEQYF.

The V call is TRBV11-2, the J call TRBJ1-4; TRBD1 might be the D (5 bases). Germline assignment: CDR1 SGHAT and CDR2 FQNNGV. There are 14 residues in the CDR3. Trimming removed 5 bases at V and 8 bases at J, with 15 bases between. CDR3 loop: CASSVRWGEEKLFF. The DNA of the CDR3 is TGTGCCAGCAGCGTTAGGTGGGGGGAAGAAAAACTGTTTTTT.

The chain recombines TRBV4-2 with TRBJ2-5, with 8 positions matching TRBD2. The V segment lost 1 base and the J segment 3 bases; nucleotides outside the gene matches: 1. The germline V gene encodes CDR1 LGHNA and CDR2 YNFKEQ. The length of the CDR3 is 14 residues. The chain's CDR3 is CASSQGAGEETQYF. Written as DNA, the CDR3 is TGTGCCAGCAGCCAAGGAGCGGGAGAAGAGACCCAGTACTTC.

This chain uses TRBV2 with TRBJ1-3; no firm D call. The CDR3 length is 14 residues. Germline CDR1 and CDR2: SNHLY and FYNNEI. Deletions cut 3 bases from V and 2 bases from J, with 8 bases between. CDR3: CASSDGFTGNTIYF. In nucleotides, the CDR3 is TGTGCCAGCAGTGACGGTTTCACTGGAAACACCATATATTTT.

The genes are TRBV19 and TRBJ2-2, with 7 bases matching TRBD1. The J segment lost 5 bases and the V segment lost 1 base, leaving 7 bases of the junction unmatched. CDR1 is LNHDA, CDR2 SQIVND, per germline (reference sequence). The CDR3 runs 16 residues. The CDR3 is CASSIGRQGETGELFF. The CDR3 DNA is TGTGCCAGTAGTATAGGGCGCCAGGGGGAAACCGGGGAGCTGTTTTTT.

The chain joins TRBV3-1 (or the pseudogene TRBV3-2) to TRBJ2-3, with TRBD1 identical over 9 bases. V lost 3 bases and J lost 4; bases outside the gene matches: 11. CDR3 length: 17 residues. Germline V gene data show CDR1 as LGHDT and CDR2 as YNNKEL (reference sequence). This CDR3 reads CASSQAIDRGSPDTQYF. CDR3 DNA sequence: TGTGCCAGCAGCCAGGCCATTGACAGGGGGAGCCCAGATACGCAGTATTTT.

The J gene is TRBJ2-7, the V gene TRBV3-1 (or the pseudogene TRBV3-2); maybe TRBD1 (6 bases). The CDR3 runs 18 residues. Trimming took off 1 base at V and 4 bases at J, with 23 bases between the two ends. The germline V gene has CDR1 LGHDT and CDR2 YNNKEL (reference sequence). CDR3 sequence: CASSQGLVRVRGRYEQYF. CDR3 bases: TGTGCCAGCAGCCAAGGTTTGGTTCGCGTCAGGGGTCGATACGAGCAGTACTTC.

CDR3 sequence (DNA): TGTGCCAGCAGTTTACCAGGGGCGACCCAGTACTTC. Translated, it gives CASSLPGATQYF. The chain links TRBV12-3 or TRBV12-4 to TRBJ2-5; maybe TRBD1 (6 bases). This CDR3 contains 12 residues. The V end was cut by 2 bases, the J end by 7 bases, with 8 bases between.